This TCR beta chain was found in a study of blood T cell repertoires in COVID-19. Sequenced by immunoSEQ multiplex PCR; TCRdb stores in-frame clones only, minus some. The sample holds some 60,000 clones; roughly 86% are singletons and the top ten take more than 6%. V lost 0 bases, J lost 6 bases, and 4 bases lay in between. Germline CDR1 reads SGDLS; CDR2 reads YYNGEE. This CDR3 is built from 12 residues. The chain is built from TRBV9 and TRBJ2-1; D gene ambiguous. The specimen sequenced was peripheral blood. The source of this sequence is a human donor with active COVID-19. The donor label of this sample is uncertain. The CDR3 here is CASSVGANEQFF. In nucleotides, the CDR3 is TGTGCCAGCAGCGTAGGGGCCAATGAGCAGTTCTTC. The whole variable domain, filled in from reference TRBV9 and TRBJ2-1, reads DSGVTQTPKHLITATGQRVTLRCSPRSGDLSVYWYQQSLDQGLQFLIQYYNGEERAKGNILERFSAQQFPDLHSELNLSSLELGDSALYFCASSVGANEQFFGPGTRLTVL.